This passage covers 32 T cell receptor beta chains from one sample sequenced in a study of Ad26.COV2.S vaccination and SARS-CoV-2 variants. Noted treatment: roughly 19 received Ad26.COV2.S at low or high dose, single or two shots; 5 received placebo; per-sample allocation not given. Sampling was performed 63 days after the first vaccine or placebo injection. Produced via immunoSEQ multiplex PCR; TCRdb's table is partial and in-frame only. The sample holds roughly 420,000 clones, 85% to 90% seen once. The sequenced sample was peripheral blood, obtained in a trial of Ad26.COV2.S vaccine versus placebo. All receptors derive from a person between 18 and 65 years old who received the Ad26.COV2.S COVID-19 vaccine or a placebo.

This chain joins TRBV7-6 and TRBJ1-1; TRBD1 matches 8 bases. V was pared by 4 bases and J by 4 bases, with 8 bases of the junction left unmatched. The germline gives CDR1 SGHVS, CDR2 FNYEAQ. The CDR3 consists of 15 residues. Written as DNA, the CDR3 is TGTGCCAGCAGCTCCCAGACAGGGGTCACCACTGAAGCTTTCTTT. Residues: CASSSQTGVTTEAFF.

V is TRBV7-2 and J is TRBJ1-3; D is unresolved. Trimming shortened V by 5 bases and J by 1 base, and 12 bases separated the two germline ends. Germline V gene sequence: CDR1 SGHTA, CDR2 FQGNSA. The CDR3 runs 15 residues. For the CDR3, the DNA is TGTGCCAGCAGCCTAACCGTTATTTCTGGAAACACCATATATTTT. It codes for CASSLTVISGNTIYF.

V gene TRBV6-5 combines with J gene TRBJ1-6; D is unresolved. This CDR3 is built from 15 residues. Trimming took 6 bases from V and 8 from J, leaving 17 bases between them. Germline loops: CDR1 MNHEY, CDR2 SVGAGI. This CDR3 is CASSDIWADYSPLHF. As DNA, the CDR3 is TGTGCCAGCAGCGACATTTGGGCGGATTATTCACCCCTCCACTTT.

The chain links TRBV11-3 to TRBJ1-1; no reliable D call. The CDR3 covers 13 residues. Looked up from germline, CDR1 is SGHNT and CDR2 is YENEEA. V lost 0 bases to trimming and J lost 5 bases, with 7 bases between them. The CDR3 protein is CASSLEAGTEAFF. The DNA of the CDR3 is TGTGCCAGCAGCTTAGAAGCGGGGACTGAAGCTTTCTTT.

The gene calls are TRBV6-9 and TRBJ1-1; D is unresolved. Germline V CDR1 and CDR2: MNHGY, SVAAGI. The CDR3 spans 14 residues. V was pared by 3 bases and J by 3 bases, with 11 bases between. The CDR3 DNA reads as TGTGCCAGCAGTTACAGATCGGTGGACACTGAAGCTTTCTTT. Protein product: CASSYRSVDTEAFF.

The rearrangement joins TRBV5-6 to TRBJ2-5, with 9 nucleotides matching TRBD2. V lost 3 bases and J lost 5; bases outside the gene matches: 5. The CDR3 has 14 amino acids. CDR1 is SGHDT and CDR2 is YYEEEE in the germline V gene. CDR3 coding DNA: TGTGCCAGCAGCTCCCGGACTAGCGCTGAGACCCAGTACTTC. It encodes CASSSRTSAETQYF.

The chain carries TRBV4-1 and TRBJ1-5, with 7 nucleotides matching TRBD1. The CDR3 runs 15 residues. The ends lost 4 bases at V and 4 bases at J; junction bases unmatched: 7. The V gene's germline CDR1 is MGHRA and CDR2 YSYEKL. The CDR3 sequence: CASSPADRLNQPQHF. The CDR3 DNA reads as TGCGCCAGCAGCCCAGCGGACAGGTTAAATCAGCCCCAGCATTTT.

The chain recombines TRBV6-5 with TRBJ1-1; D is perhaps TRBD1 (6 bases). The ends were cut back, 6 bases at V and 6 bases at J, with 8 bases in the middle. The CDR3 is 11 amino acids. Germline V gene lookup returns CDR1 MNHEY and CDR2 SVGAGI. Here the CDR3 reads CASRRQAEAFF. The CDR3 DNA reads as TGTGCCAGCAGACGACAGGCTGAAGCTTTCTTT.

This chain uses TRBV5-1 with TRBJ1-3; D uncertain. V was clipped by 0 bases and J by 4 bases, with 11 bases between them. Germline values: CDR1 SGHRS, CDR2 YFSETQ. The CDR3 has 15 amino acids. The chain's CDR3 is CASSLGSGGGNTIYF. The CDR3 region has the DNA TGCGCCAGCAGCTTGGGGTCAGGAGGAGGAAACACCATATATTTT.

The V gene is TRBV2, the J gene TRBJ1-4; 8 bases are shared with TRBD1. The V and J ends lost 6 bases and 6 bases, in that order; junction bases with no gene match: 3. The CDR3 spans 13 residues. Germline CDR1 is SNHLY and CDR2 is FYNNEI. The CDR3 DNA reads TGTGCCAGCAGCCGGGACAGGCATGAAAAACTGTTTTTT. This encodes CASSRDRHEKLFF.

J is TRBJ1-1 and V is TRBV2; no firm D call. Germline-derived CDR1 and CDR2 are SNHLY and FYNNEI. With 1 base removed from V and 7 bases from J, the gap between germline ends came to 4 bases. The CDR3 contains 11 residues. CDR3 DNA sequence: TGTGCCAGCAGTGAAGTAAATGAAGCTTTCTTT. Residues: CASSEVNEAFF.

V usage is TRBV5-4 and J usage is TRBJ2-1, with 7 bases aligning to TRBD1. V lost 4 bases, J lost 3 bases, and 10 bases stayed unmatched. Germline V gene data show CDR1 as SGHNT and CDR2 as YYREEE (reference sequence). The CDR3 has 16 residues. DNA of the CDR3: TGTGCCAGCAGCCGGCCCCGGACAGGCCACTACAATGAGCAGTTCTTC. Residues: CASSRPRTGHYNEQFF.

The chain combines TRBV29-1 with TRBJ1-2; TRBD1 matches 8 bases. The germline V gene encodes CDR1 SQVTM and CDR2 ANQGSEA. V was clipped by 6 bases and J by 2 bases; unmatched bases: 5. The CDR3 spans 13 residues. The DNA of the CDR3 is TGCAGCGTAACGGGACAGGCCAACTATGGCTACACCTTC. This translates into CSVTGQANYGYTF. The variable domain in full, with the rest retrieved from reference TRBV29-1 and TRBJ1-2, is SAVISQKPSRDICQRGTSLTIQCQVDSQVTMMFWYRQQPGQSLTLIATANQGSEATYESGFVIDKFPISRPNLTFSTLTVSNMSPEDSSIYLCSVTGQANYGYTFGSGTRLTVV.

The chain combines TRBV7-2 with TRBJ2-3, with D perhaps TRBD2 (6 bases). Germline CDR1 reads SGHTA; CDR2 reads FQGNSA. The CDR3 consists of 14 residues. V was trimmed by 6 bases and J by 2 bases, leaving 12 bases between them. For the CDR3, the DNA is TGTGCCAGCAGGAAGACTAGTCCCACAGATACGCAGTATTTT. Protein product: CASRKTSPTDTQYF.

The chain links TRBV12-5 to TRBJ1-4, with D maybe TRBD1 (5 bases). This CDR3 has 17 amino acids. Germline V gene data show CDR1 as LGHNT and CDR2 as FRNRAP. The V and J ends lost 5 bases and 1 base respectively, with 17 bases between them. CDR3 sequence: CASGLGLVSVTNEKLFF. As DNA, the CDR3 is TGTGCTAGTGGTCTGGGGCTGGTGAGTGTAACTAATGAAAAACTGTTTTTT.

The V and J genes are TRBV7-3 and TRBJ2-3; tentative D call: TRBD2 (5 bases). This CDR3 spans 16 amino acids. The V end lost 2 bases, the J end lost 5 bases, and 17 bases lay between the germline ends. From germline, CDR1 is SGHTA and CDR2 FQGTGA. This chain's CDR3 is CASSLGRGPSGDTQYF. CDR3 in DNA: TGTGCCAGCAGCTTAGGTCGGGGTCCCAGCGGAGATACGCAGTATTTT.

The J gene is TRBJ1-1, the V gene TRBV7-2, with D maybe TRBD1 (5 bases). The V gene's germline CDR1 is SGHTA and CDR2 FQGNSA. This CDR3 region has 15 residues. V dropped 5 bases and J dropped 6 bases, with 19 bases sitting between them. The CDR3 sequence: CASSPRWSGGPEAFF. CDR3 nucleotide sequence: TGTGCCAGCAGCCCCAGGTGGTCGGGGGGTCCTGAAGCTTTCTTT.

The DNA for the CDR3 is TGTGCCAGCACCAGCCAGCCTGCCAAAAACATTCAGTACTTC. Protein: CASTSQPAKNIQYF. The J gene is TRBJ2-4, the V gene TRBV6-5, with D uncertain. V lost 7 bases to trimming and J lost 1 base, with 11 bases between them. Germline V gene data show CDR1 as MNHEY and CDR2 as SVGAGI. The CDR3 spans 14 residues.

This clone was observed a single time. V gene TRBV24-1 combines with J gene TRBJ1-5; D possibly corresponds to TRBD1 (5 bases). V was clipped by 10 bases and J by 2 bases, with 17 bases between them. Germline CDR1 reads KGHDR; CDR2 reads SFDVKD. This CDR3 comprises 15 residues. CDR3 residues: CATAGDGTGNQPQHF. The DNA of the CDR3 is TGTGCCACGGCCGGGGACGGCACTGGCAATCAGCCCCAGCATTTT.

This clone has a single count. The chain couples TRBV7-9 to TRBJ2-1; no clear D gene. The germline V gene has CDR1 SEHNR and CDR2 FQNEAQ (reference sequence). V shed 4 bases and J shed 7 bases, with 11 bases lying between them. This CDR3 comprises 13 residues. The CDR3 reads CASSSPKGNEQFF. CDR3 sequence (DNA): TGTGCCAGCAGCTCCCCTAAGGGAAATGAGCAGTTCTTC.

The count of this clone is one. The rearrangement joins TRBV5-1 to TRBJ1-1; perhaps TRBD1 as D (5 bases). Germline CDR1 and CDR2: SGHRS and YFSETQ. The CDR3 contains 16 residues. V lost 4 bases and J lost 0, with 16 bases in between. The CDR3 protein is CASSTGTGSMNTEAFF. In nucleotides, the CDR3 is TGCGCCAGCAGCACGGGCACAGGCAGCATGAACACTGAAGCTTTCTTT.

This clone has only a few counts. This chain connects TRBV5-1 to TRBJ2-3; D not resolved. V was clipped by 2 bases and J by 5 bases, with 3 bases between them. This CDR3 is built from 11 residues. CDR1 is SGHRS, CDR2 YFSETQ, per germline. CDR3 region: CASSFGDTQYF. CDR3 nucleotide sequence: TGCGCCAGCAGCTTCGGAGATACGCAGTATTTT. The full variable domain, completed using reference TRBV5-1 and TRBJ2-3, is KAGVTQTPRYLIKTRGQQVTLSCSPISGHRSVSWYQQTPGQGLQFLFEYFSETQRNKGNFPGRFSGRQFSNSRSEMNVSTLELGDSALYLCASSFGDTQYFGPGTRLTVL.

V gene TRBV5-1 combines with J gene TRBJ1-1; tentatively, D is TRBD1 (6 bases). The germline CDR1 and CDR2 sequences are SGHRS and YFSETQ. This CDR3 region has 14 residues. V lost 7 bases to trimming and J lost 1 base, with 14 bases between them. CDR3 sequence reads: CASSSGDRNTEAFF. In nucleotides, the CDR3 is TGCGCCAGCTCCTCAGGGGACCGGAACACTGAAGCTTTCTTT.

The CDR3: CASSRRGINTEAFF. Here the CDR3 DNA reads TGTGCCAGCAGTCGCAGGGGTATTAACACTGAAGCTTTCTTT. The V and J genes are TRBV27 and TRBJ1-1; D perhaps matches TRBD1 (6 bases). The germline gives CDR1 MNHEY, CDR2 SMNVEV (reference sequence). This CDR3 spans 14 amino acids. The ends were cut back, 5 bases at V and 2 bases at J, with 12 bases in the middle.

The chain has TRBV1 and TRBJ2-1; the table gives TRBD2 as D, unverified against the DNA. TRBV1 is marked as a pseudogene. This CDR3 is built from 16 residues. The CDR3 protein is CTSSQDTSGIVDEQFF. The CDR3 DNA follows: TGCACCAGCAGCCAAGATACCAGCGGGATCGTCGATGAGCAGTTCTTC.

This clone was counted a single time. The chain couples TRBV5-5 to TRBJ2-1, with 11 positions matching TRBD2. V was clipped by 4 bases and J by 4 bases; unmatched bases: 7. The CDR3 is 16 amino acids. Germline assignment: CDR1 SGHKS and CDR2 YYEKEE (reference sequence). Here the CDR3 DNA reads TGTGCCAGCAGCGGGCAAATAGCGGGAGGGTACAATGAGCAGTTCTTC. Protein product: CASSGQIAGGYNEQFF.

V gene TRBV23-1 combines with J gene TRBJ1-2; tentatively, D is TRBD1 (5 bases). TRBV23-1 has ORF status, its function being uncertain. CDR3 length: 12 residues. The V end lost 7 bases, the J end lost 7 bases, and 13 bases lay between the germline ends. The CDR3 nucleotides are TGCGCCAGCATACCAGGGAGTCCTGGCTACACCTTC. Encoded protein: CASIPGSPGYTF.

This clone was seen just once. Within the sample, other DNA sequences also encode this same CDR3. V gene TRBV7-9 combines with J gene TRBJ1-5; possibly TRBD1 for D (6 bases). V was clipped by 5 bases and J by 4 bases, with 9 bases between them. Germline values: CDR1 SEHNR, CDR2 FQNEAQ (reference sequence). The CDR3 consists of 13 residues. CDR3 amino acids: CASSLTGNQPQHF. The CDR3 DNA sequence: TGTGCCAGCAGCCTCACAGGGAATCAGCCCCAGCATTTT.

J is TRBJ1-1 and V is TRBV9; 9 bases fit TRBD1. The trim removed 4 bases at V and 6 bases at J, leaving 7 bases unmatched. Per germline, CDR1 SGDLS and CDR2 YYNGEE. The CDR3 has 14 amino acids. Written as DNA, the CDR3 is TGTGCCAGCAGCACACAGGGGGCGTTGGCTGAAGCTTTCTTT. Amino acid sequence: CASSTQGALAEAFF.

V gene TRBV2 combines with J gene TRBJ2-7; no clear D gene. Germline loops: CDR1 SNHLY, CDR2 FYNNEI. The V end was cut by 8 bases, the J end by 7 bases, with 15 bases between. The CDR3 length is 12 residues. CDR3 in DNA: TGTGCCAGCGATACCGTAGCCCGGGAGCAGTACTTC. Protein product: CASDTVAREQYF.

The genes are TRBV4-3 and TRBJ2-3, with TRBD1 matching 7 bases. The CDR3 has 17 residues. Germline V gene data show CDR1 as LGHNA and CDR2 as YSLEER. V shed 2 bases and J 0 bases; nucleotides not matched to a gene: 8. Here the CDR3 reads CASSQLPTGQSTDTQYF. The CDR3 DNA follows: TGCGCCAGCAGCCAACTCCCCACGGGACAGAGCACAGATACGCAGTATTTT.

CDR3 amino acids: CASSPGTGPTDTQYF. The CDR3 DNA reads as TGCGCCAGCAGCCCCGGGACAGGCCCCACAGATACGCAGTATTTT. The chain employs TRBV5-1 and TRBJ2-3; 8 positions match TRBD1. Germline V gene lookup returns CDR1 SGHRS and CDR2 YFSETQ. This CDR3 has 15 residues. V lost 4 bases to trimming and J lost 2 bases; unmatched junction nucleotides: 6.